The T cell receptor (beta chain) described here comes from a study of T cells in Graves' hyperthyroidism and ophthalmopathy. This clonotype was found many times. The CDR3 regions of TCR beta were amplified from RNA transcripts. During a first-round RT-PCR of the TCR CDR3, the HTBI primer set was used. TCRdb independently ran MiXCR on the multiplex PCR reads; one entry per CDR3 protein. Among roughly 300,000 distinct CDR3 sequences listed, approximately 15% were seen once. This CDR3 contains 15 residues. Trimming took off 5 bases at V and 5 bases at J, with 16 bases between the two ends. Germline V gives CDR1 LNHDA, CDR2 SQIVND (reference sequence).

Sequencing was carried out using blood. The chain employs TRBV19 and TRBJ2-1; either TRBD1 or TRBD2 may supply D (5 bases each). The sequence was obtained from a woman younger than 45 with Graves' hyperthyroidism. The CDR3 loop reads CASSPGGGLDNEQFF. Written as DNA, the CDR3 is TGTGCCAGTAGTCCGGGTGGGGGATTGGACAATGAGCAGTTCTTC. Together with reference TRBV19 and TRBJ2-1, the CDR3 gives the full variable domain: DGGITQSPKYLFRKEGQNVTLSCEQNLNHDAMYWYRQDPGQGLRLIYYSQIVNDFQKGDIAEGYSVSREKKESFPLTVTSAQKNPTAFYLCASSPGGGLDNEQFFGPGTRLTVL.